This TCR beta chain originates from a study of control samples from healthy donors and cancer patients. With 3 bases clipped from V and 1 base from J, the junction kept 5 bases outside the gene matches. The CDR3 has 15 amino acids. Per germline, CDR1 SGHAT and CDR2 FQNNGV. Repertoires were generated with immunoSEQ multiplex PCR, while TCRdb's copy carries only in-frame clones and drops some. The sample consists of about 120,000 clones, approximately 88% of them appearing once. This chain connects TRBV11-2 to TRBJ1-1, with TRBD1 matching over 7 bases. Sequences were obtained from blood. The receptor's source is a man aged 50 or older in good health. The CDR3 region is CASSFRQGANTEAFF. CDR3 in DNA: TGTGCCAGCAGCTTCCGACAGGGAGCGAACACTGAAGCTTTCTTT.